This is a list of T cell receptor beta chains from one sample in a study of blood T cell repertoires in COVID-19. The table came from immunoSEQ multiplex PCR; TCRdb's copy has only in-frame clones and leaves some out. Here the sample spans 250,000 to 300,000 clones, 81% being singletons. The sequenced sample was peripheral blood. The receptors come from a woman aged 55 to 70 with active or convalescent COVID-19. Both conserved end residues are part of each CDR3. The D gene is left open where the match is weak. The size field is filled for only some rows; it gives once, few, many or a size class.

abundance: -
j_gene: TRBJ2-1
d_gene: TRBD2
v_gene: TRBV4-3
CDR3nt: TGCGCCAGCAGCCAAGGGGCTAGCGGGGGGAATGAGCAGTTCTTC
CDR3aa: CASSQGASGGNEQFF

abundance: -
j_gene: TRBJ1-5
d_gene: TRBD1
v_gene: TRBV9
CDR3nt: TGTGCCAGCAGCGGGGGACAGCCCAATCAGCCCCAGCATTTT
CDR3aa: CASSGGQPNQPQHF

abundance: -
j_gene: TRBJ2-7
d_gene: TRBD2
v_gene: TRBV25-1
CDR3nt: TGTGCCAGCAGTGTCCGGACTAGCGGAGCCTACGAGCAGTACTTC
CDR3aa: CASSVRTSGAYEQYF

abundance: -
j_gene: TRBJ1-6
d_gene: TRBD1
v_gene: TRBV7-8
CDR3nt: TGTGCCAGCAGGATAAGTCGCGGGACAGGGCGAGATAATTCACCCCTCCACTTT
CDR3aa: CASRISRGTGRDNSPLHF

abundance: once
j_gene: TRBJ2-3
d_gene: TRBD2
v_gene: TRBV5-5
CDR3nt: TGTGCCAGCAGCCCTGGCGGGGGGTTGAAAGATACGCAGTATTTT
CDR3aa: CASSPGGGLKDTQYF

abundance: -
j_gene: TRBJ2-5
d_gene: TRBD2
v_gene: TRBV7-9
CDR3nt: TGTGCCAGCAGCCCACTAGCGGGGGGGCCTTTTTGGGAGACCCAGTACTTC
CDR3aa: CASSPLAGGPFWETQYF

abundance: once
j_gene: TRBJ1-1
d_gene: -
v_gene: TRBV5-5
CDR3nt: TGTGCCAGCAGCTTGGATACCACAGTGAACACTGAAGCTTTCTTT
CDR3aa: CASSLDTTVNTEAFF

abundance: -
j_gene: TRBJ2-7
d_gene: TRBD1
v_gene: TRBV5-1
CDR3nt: TGCGCCAGCAGGGCCGAGACAGGGAACACCTACGAGCAGTACTTC
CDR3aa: CASRAETGNTYEQYF

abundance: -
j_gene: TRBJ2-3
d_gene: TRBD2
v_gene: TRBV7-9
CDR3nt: TGTGCCAGCAGCTTAGGGACTGCAGCGGGGGGGTCACTTGGGACGCAGTATTTT
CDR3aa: CASSLGTAAGGSLGTQYF

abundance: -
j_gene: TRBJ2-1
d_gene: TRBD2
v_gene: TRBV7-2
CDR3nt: TGTGCCAGCAGCTTAGCACTAGCGGGGGGAGGGAACAATGAGCAGTTCTTC
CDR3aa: CASSLALAGGGNNEQFF

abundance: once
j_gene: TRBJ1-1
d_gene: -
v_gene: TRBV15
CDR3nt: TGTGCCACCAGCAGAGATCAAATCCGGGGAGGGAAAGCTTTCTTT
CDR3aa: CATSRDQIRGGKAFF

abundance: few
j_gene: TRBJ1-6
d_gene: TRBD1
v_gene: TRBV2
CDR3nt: TGTGCCAGCAGTGAAGGGACAGGGGGCGTTTCACCCCTCCACTTT
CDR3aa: CASSEGTGGVSPLHF

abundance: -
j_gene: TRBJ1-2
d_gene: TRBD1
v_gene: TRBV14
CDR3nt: TGTGCCAGCAGCCAGGACAGGGGGCGACGCTATGGCTACACCTTC
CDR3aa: CASSQDRGRRYGYTF

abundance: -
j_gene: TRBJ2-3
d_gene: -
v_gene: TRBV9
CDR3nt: TGTGCCAGCAGCGTAACAGTTACAGATACGCAGTATTTT
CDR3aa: CASSVTVTDTQYF

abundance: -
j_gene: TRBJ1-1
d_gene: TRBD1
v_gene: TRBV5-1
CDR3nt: TGCGCCAGCAGCTGGGACAGGGGCAACACTGAAGCTTTCTTT
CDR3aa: CASSWDRGNTEAFF

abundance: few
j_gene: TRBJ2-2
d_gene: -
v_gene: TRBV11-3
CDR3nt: TGTGCCAGCAGCGGGGGCCATGGCTTCATGGAGCTGTTTTTT
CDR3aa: CASSGGHGFMELFF

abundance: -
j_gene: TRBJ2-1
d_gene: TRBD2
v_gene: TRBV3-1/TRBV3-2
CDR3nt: TGTGCCAGCAGCCAGCGGGGGACCTACAATGAGCAGTTCTTC
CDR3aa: CASSQRGTYNEQFF

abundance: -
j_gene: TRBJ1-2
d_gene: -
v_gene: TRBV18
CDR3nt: TGTGCCAGCTCAACGGCTTTACACACAGAAAACTATGGCTACACCTTC
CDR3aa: CASSTALHTENYGYTF